This passage covers 30 T cell receptor beta chains from one sample sequenced in a study of human T cells and chemical hapten exposure. TCRdb itself ran the RACE reads through MiXCR, one entry per CDR3 protein. The sample carries tens of thousands of distinct CDR3 sequences, roughly 11% recorded once. Regarding time point: patch test 3, about 24 weeks after DPC sensitization. Regarding treatment: therapeutic diphenylcyclopropenone sensitization with weekly scalp DPC. The source was whole blood, collected in connection with sensitization to the hapten diphenylcyclopropenone (DPC). The receptors come from a woman aged 25 to 39 with alopecia areata. Some clones in this sample may be carry-over from other donors' samples.

This clonotype was observed a few times. DNA for the CDR3: TGCAGTGCCAAAAGGTATGGGGGCACCACTGAAGCTTTCTTT. As protein: CSAKRYGGTTEAFF. The chain has TRBV20-1 and TRBJ1-1; D might be TRBD1 (6 bases). The CDR3 extends over 14 amino acids. Between the trimmed V and J ends, which lost 6 bases and 4 bases, there was a span of 18 bases. Germline assignment: CDR1 DFQATT and CDR2 SNEGSKA (reference sequence).

The chain recombines TRBV2 with TRBJ2-1; 10 bases are a match to TRBD1. With V trimmed by 6 bases and J by 5 bases, 4 bases remained unmatched. CDR3 length: 14 amino acids. Germline CDR1 is SNHLY and CDR2 is FYNNEI. CDR3 sequence reads: CASRSDRGNNEQFF. Here the CDR3 DNA reads TGTGCCAGCAGGTCGGACAGGGGGAACAATGAGCAGTTCTTC. Full variable domain (outside the CDR3, taken from reference TRBV2 and TRBJ2-1): EPEVTQTPSHQVTQMGQEVILRCVPISNHLYFYWYRQILGQKVEFLVSFYNNEISEKSEIFDDQFSVERPDGSNFTLKIRSTKLEDSAMYFCASRSDRGNNEQFFGPGTRLTVL.

This clonotype was observed many times. The chain employs TRBV7-2 and TRBJ2-5; D is possibly TRBD2 (6 bases). The CDR3 has 13 residues. The V gene lost 3 bases and the J gene lost 3 bases, with 8 bases spanning the gap. Germline CDR1 SGHTA, CDR2 FQGNSA. In DNA, the CDR3 is TGTGCCAGCAGCTTGGAGCGGGAAGAGACCCAGTACTTC. Amino acid sequence: CASSLEREETQYF.

The gene calls are TRBV18 and TRBJ2-3, with D perhaps TRBD2 (8 bases). The CDR3 runs to 15 residues. The V gene's germline CDR1 is KGHSH and CDR2 LQKENI. Trimming took off 3 bases at V and 7 bases at J, with 17 bases between the two ends. The DNA for the CDR3 is TGTGCCAGCTCACCGCCGGGACTAGGGGGCCATACGCAGTATTTT. It is translated as CASSPPGLGGHTQYF.

In nucleotides, the CDR3 is TGTGCCAGCTCACCGCCGACGGACAGGGCGGCTTTCTTT. Protein product: CASSPPTDRAAFF. The chain employs TRBV18 and TRBJ1-1; 8 bases align to TRBD1. Trimming cost V 3 bases and J 11 bases; bases outside gene matches: 8. Germline V gene sequence: CDR1 KGHSH, CDR2 LQKENI. This CDR3 spans 13 amino acids.

This clonotype was observed a handful of times. V usage is TRBV6-6 and J usage is TRBJ2-1, with a possible D match to TRBD2 (6 bases). The CDR3 has 18 amino acids. V was cut by 8 bases and J by 7 bases, with 30 bases left in between. Germline lookup yields CDR1 MNHNY and CDR2 SVGAGI (reference sequence). The DNA of the CDR3 is TGTGCCAGCCTGGGGAGGCGGGACTTGAATTTTGGAAGGAATGAGCAGTTCTTC. Protein: CASLGRRDLNFGRNEQFF.

This clonotype was seen a few times. The chain has TRBV6-5 and TRBJ2-1, with 11 nucleotides matching TRBD2. The V and J ends lost 6 bases and 9 bases, in that order; junction bases with no gene match: 4. Germline V lookup: CDR1 MNHEY, CDR2 SVGAGI. The CDR3 runs 13 residues. CDR3 sequence (DNA): TGTGCCAGCAGACTAGCGGGGGTTGGTGAGCAGTTCTTC. It codes for CASRLAGVGEQFF.

The chain combines TRBV5-1 with TRBJ2-1, with a tentative D call TRBD2 (5 bases). The CDR3 contains 15 residues. Trimming pared 4 bases from V and 6 bases from J, leaving 17 bases between. Looked up from germline, CDR1 is SGHRS and CDR2 is YFSETQ. The CDR3 reads CASSQLEKGINEQFF. CDR3 DNA sequence: TGCGCCAGCAGCCAACTAGAAAAAGGTATCAATGAGCAGTTCTTC.

This chain joins TRBV3-2 and TRBJ2-3; the table calls TRBD2, which could not be checked here. TRBV3-2 is noted as a pseudogene. The CDR3 covers 16 residues. For the CDR3, the DNA is TGTGCCAGCAGCCCCTTCGGACTAGCGGGGACAGATACGCAGTATTTT. This gives the protein CASSPFGLAGTDTQYF.

This clonotype was recorded a few times. The chain employs TRBV29-1 and TRBJ2-1; no firm D call. V lost 4 bases and J lost 0, with 10 bases in between. The CDR3 spans 14 residues. Germline CDR1 reads SQVTM; CDR2 reads ANQGSEA. CDR3: CSVGGESSYNEQFF. The CDR3 DNA sequence: TGCAGCGTTGGCGGCGAGAGCTCCTACAATGAGCAGTTCTTC.

The chain couples TRBV9 to TRBJ2-3; TRBD2 aligns across 7 bases. Germline loops: CDR1 SGDLS, CDR2 YYNGEE. The CDR3 contains 15 residues. J gave up 2 bases and V 0 bases, and 3 bases lay outside the gene matches. The CDR3 DNA is TGTGCCAGCAGCGTAGGAGGACTAGACACAGATACGCAGTATTTT. It translates to CASSVGGLDTDTQYF.

V usage is TRBV20-1 and J usage is TRBJ1-1; D remains ambiguous. Between the trimmed V and J ends, which lost 2 bases and 2 bases, there was a span of 6 bases. This CDR3 contains 12 residues. CDR1 is DFQATT, CDR2 SNEGSKA, per germline (reference sequence). Written as DNA, the CDR3 is TGCAGTGCTAGAAACTCTAACACTGAAGCTTTCTTT. Translation gives CSARNSNTEAFF.

This clonotype showed up just a few times. The rearrangement uses TRBV15 and TRBJ2-1; 12 positions agree with TRBD2. Trimming took 0 bases from V and 10 from J; bases not matched to a gene: 1. This CDR3 spans 14 amino acids. CDR1 and CDR2 from the germline V gene are LNHNV and YYDKDF (reference sequence). In DNA form, the CDR3 reads TGTGCCACCAGCAGAGATGGACTAGCGGGGGAGCAGTTCTTC. Its translation: CATSRDGLAGEQFF.

The V call is TRBV10-1, the J call TRBJ2-2; TRBD2 matches 12 bases. Germline V lookup: CDR1 WNHNN, CDR2 SYGVQD (reference sequence). The CDR3 is made up of 17 amino acids. The V gene end was trimmed by 2 bases and the J gene end by 5 bases; junction bases not matched to a gene: 6. The CDR3 is CASSERLAGERTGELFF. CDR3 in DNA: TGCGCCAGCAGTGAGCGACTAGCGGGAGAGAGAACCGGGGAGCTGTTTTTT.

In its sample, this clonotype was seen many times. The gene calls are TRBV20-1 and TRBJ1-1, with 7 bases matching TRBD1. V trimming: 4 bases; J trimming: 0 bases; junction bases outside the gene matches: 17. Germline V gene data show CDR1 as DFQATT and CDR2 as SNEGSKA (reference sequence). The CDR3 is 18 residues long. CDR3 amino acids: CSANTQGKIVSMNTEAFF. As DNA, the CDR3 is TGCAGTGCTAACACACAGGGGAAGATAGTAAGCATGAACACTGAAGCTTTCTTT.

This clonotype was observed at least ten times. CDR3 protein: CASSDASIGETQYF. The CDR3 DNA is TGTGCCAGCAGTGACGCATCCATCGGGGAGACCCAGTACTTC. The chain recombines TRBV25-1 with TRBJ2-5; no firm D call. Germline CDR1 is MGHDK and CDR2 is SYGVNS. The V end lost 3 bases, the J end lost 5 bases, and 13 bases lay between the germline ends. CDR3 length: 14 amino acids. Filled out from reference TRBV25-1 and TRBJ2-5, the complete variable domain reads EADIYQTPRYLVIGTGKKITLECSQTMGHDKMYWYQQDPGMELHLIHYSYGVNSTEKGDLSSESTVSRIRTEHFPLTLESARPSHTSQYLCASSDASIGETQYFGPGTRLLVL.

CDR3 DNA: TGTGCCAGCAGGGGAGGGGGAAATGAGCAGTTCTTC. Its protein product is CASRGGGNEQFF. V is TRBV28 and J is TRBJ2-1; weak D call: TRBD2 (7 bases). From germline, CDR1 is MDHEN and CDR2 SYDVKM. The CDR3 length is 12 residues. Trimming took off 6 bases at V and 7 bases at J, with 10 bases between the two ends.

This clonotype was counted many times. CDR3 coding DNA: TGCAGTGCCACCGGACAGTTTAACACCGGGGAGCTGTTTTTT. Its protein product is CSATGQFNTGELFF. The chain is built from TRBV20-1 and TRBJ2-2, with a possible D match to TRBD1 (6 bases). This CDR3 contains 14 residues. The V and J ends lost 6 bases and 2 bases respectively, with 13 bases between them. The germline V gene encodes CDR1 DFQATT and CDR2 SNEGSKA (reference sequence).

The gene calls are TRBV6-2 or TRBV6-3 and TRBJ2-5, with 8 bases lining up with TRBD2. In germline, CDR1 is MNHEY, CDR2 SVGEGT. V lost 7 bases, J lost 3 bases, and 4 bases stayed unmatched. The CDR3 covers 13 residues. The CDR3 DNA sequence: TGTGCCAGCATCCTACTAGCGGAAGAGACCCAGTACTTC. As protein: CASILLAEETQYF.

This clonotype was picked up a small number of times. V is TRBV12-3 or TRBV12-4 and J is TRBJ1-5; TRBD1 agrees at 7 bases. This CDR3 region has 14 residues. With 5 bases clipped from V and 4 bases from J, the junction kept 5 bases outside the gene matches. The CDR3 loop is CASSGAGGNQPQHF. CDR3 nucleotide sequence: TGTGCCAGCAGTGGAGCAGGGGGTAATCAGCCCCAGCATTTT.

At least ten counts were recorded for this clonotype. No DNA is shown, since the ends of the CDR3 on it are uncertain; the CDR3 is the one TCRdb lists. J is TRBJ2-7 and V is TRBV4-1; TRBD2 is the table's D call, not checked against the DNA. The CDR3 length equals 13 residues, ends included. Germline V gene sequence: CDR1 MGHRA, CDR2 YSYEKL. CDR3 residues: CASSQEIWAGGTF.

A few counts support this clonotype. The V gene is TRBV6-4, the J gene TRBJ2-2; TRBD1 matches 10 bases. This CDR3 comprises 14 residues. The V gene's germline CDR1 is MRHNA and CDR2 SNTAGT. V shed 9 bases and J 7 bases; nucleotides not matched to a gene: 8. Here the CDR3 reads CASRRQGADGELFF. CDR3 DNA: TGTGCCAGTAGGAGACAGGGGGCTGACGGGGAGCTGTTTTTT.

The rearrangement joins TRBV11-2 to TRBJ2-2, with 9 bases aligning to TRBD2. The CDR3 has 16 residues. Germline assignment: CDR1 SGHAT and CDR2 FQNNGV. The trim removed 5 bases at V and 1 base at J, leaving 5 bases unmatched. The CDR3 DNA is TGTGCCAGCAGCCTCCTAGCGGGGAGGAACACCGGGGAGCTGTTTTTT. Translated: CASSLLAGRNTGELFF.

This clonotype was detected a few times. This sequence joins TRBV6-2 or TRBV6-3 and TRBJ2-5, with 7 positions matching TRBD1. Trimming cost V 10 bases and J 7 bases; bases outside gene matches: 21. Germline V gene data show CDR1 as MNHEY and CDR2 as SVGEGT. CDR3 size: 16 residues. The CDR3 loop is CATAQPSRDSSGTQYF. CDR3 sequence (DNA): TGTGCCACCGCTCAGCCTTCCAGGGACAGCTCGGGGACCCAGTACTTC.

This chain joins TRBV11-3 and TRBJ2-4; D remains unclear. The CDR3 consists of 13 residues. The germline V and J ends were trimmed by 4 bases and 0 bases, with 4 bases remaining between them. From germline, CDR1 is SGHNT and CDR2 YENEEA. CDR3 loop: CASSSLAKNIQYF. The CDR3 bases are TGTGCCAGCAGCTCCCTAGCCAAAAACATTCAGTACTTC.

This clonotype has just a few counts. V usage is TRBV28 and J usage is TRBJ1-1; D remains ambiguous. This CDR3 comprises 12 residues. Trimming removed 2 bases from V and 4 bases from J, with 5 bases in between. Germline assignment: CDR1 MDHEN and CDR2 SYDVKM. The CDR3 spells CASSLGSTEAFF. The CDR3 coding sequence is TGTGCCAGCAGTTTAGGTAGCACTGAAGCTTTCTTT.

The gene calls are TRBV11-2 and TRBJ1-1; maybe TRBD1 (5 bases). The CDR3 totals 18 residues. Deletions cut 3 bases from V and 1 base from J, with 21 bases between. The V gene's germline CDR1 is SGHAT and CDR2 FQNNGV. CDR3 DNA: TGTGCCAGCAGCTTCCCTAAATACAAAACAGGAGCGAACACTGAAGCTTTCTTT. As protein: CASSFPKYKTGANTEAFF.

This clonotype was detected a few times. The V and J genes are TRBV19 and TRBJ2-7, with D possibly being TRBD2 (6 bases). This CDR3 spans 17 amino acids. V lost 2 bases and J lost 0, with 17 bases in between. The V gene's germline CDR1 is LNHDA and CDR2 SQIVND (reference sequence). CDR3 in DNA: TGTGCCAGTAGTATAAGTCTAGGCGGGGACTTCTCCTACGAGCAGTACTTC. It is translated as CASSISLGGDFSYEQYF.

This clonotype occurred a few times. The rearrangement uses TRBV20-1 and TRBJ2-5; the match to TRBD2 covers 7 bases. This CDR3 is built from 13 residues. V dropped 5 bases and J dropped 4; count of bases not matched to a gene: 7. The V gene's germline CDR1 is DFQATT and CDR2 SNEGSKA (reference sequence). CDR3 protein: CSAPVWEGETQYF. CDR3 in DNA: TGCAGTGCTCCCGTCTGGGAGGGAGAGACCCAGTACTTC.

The gene calls are TRBV18 and TRBJ1-1, with 7 bases that match TRBD1. The V gene end was trimmed by 4 bases and the J gene end by 3 bases; junction bases not matched to a gene: 5. CDR3 size: 14 residues. Per germline, CDR1 KGHSH and CDR2 LQKENI. The CDR3 region is CASSRDSPHTEAFF. The CDR3 region has the DNA TGTGCCAGCTCACGGGACAGTCCACACACTGAAGCTTTCTTT. Combining the CDR3 with reference TRBV18 and TRBJ1-1 gives the whole variable domain NAGVMQNPRHLVRRRGQEARLRCSPMKGHSHVYWYRQLPEEGLKFMVYLQKENIIDESGMPKERFSAEFPKEGPSILRIQQVVRGDSAAYFCASSRDSPHTEAFFGQGTRLTVV.